The 9 T cell receptor beta chains given below trace back to one sample, sequenced in a study of cytomegalovirus exposure and HLA in healthy donors. PCR involved 60 Vbeta and 13 Jbeta primers. The data were produced by immunoSEQ multiplex PCR, yet TCRdb's version contains in-frame clones alone and is incomplete. The sample totals some 130,000 clones. Sequencing was done on a sample of PBMCs. The receptors derive from a woman in her fifties or sixties in good health and CMV-seronegative.

The V and J genes are TRBV7-3 and TRBJ2-4; 8 bases fit TRBD1. Trimming removed 8 bases from V and 6 bases from J; junction bases left unmatched: 6. Germline V gives CDR1 SGHTA, CDR2 FQGTGA. The CDR3 runs 13 residues. The CDR3 coding sequence is TGTGCCAGCGGCTATGGACAGGGAAACATTCAGTACTTC. Residues: CASGYGQGNIQYF.

The J gene is TRBJ1-5, the V gene TRBV10-3, with a possible D match to TRBD1 (5 bases). The CDR3 covers 15 residues. From germline, CDR1 is ENHRY and CDR2 SYGVKD. V lost 10 bases to trimming and J lost 0 bases, with 16 bases between them. The DNA for the CDR3 is TGTGCCACCGATCATGGGGGGTCTAGCAATCAGCCCCAGCATTTT. Translated, it gives CATDHGGSSNQPQHF.

The chain combines TRBV11-3 with TRBJ2-3, with 10 bases that match TRBD2. The CDR3 totals 18 residues. CDR1 and CDR2 (germline): SGHNT, YENEEA. Trimming cost V 0 bases and J 4 bases; bases outside gene matches: 10. The CDR3 DNA reads TGTGCCAGCAGCTTAGAAGGTCGGCCTAGCGGGAGCCCAGATACGCAGTATTTT. Amino acid sequence: CASSLEGRPSGSPDTQYF.

The rearrangement uses TRBV5-1 and TRBJ2-7; 7 bases match TRBD2. CDR3 length equals 17 residues. The germline CDR1 and CDR2 sequences are SGHRS and YFSETQ. V was clipped by 2 bases and J by 2 bases; unmatched bases: 13. The DNA of the CDR3 is TGCGCCAGCAGCTTAGAGGTTTTAGCGGGCCTTACCTACGAGCAGTACTTC. Translation gives CASSLEVLAGLTYEQYF.

The V and J genes are TRBV7-8 and TRBJ1-1, with 8 bases matching TRBD1. V lost 5 bases, J lost 3 bases, and 8 bases stayed unmatched. The CDR3 extends over 15 amino acids. CDR1 SGHVS and CDR2 FQNEAQ come from the germline V gene. The CDR3 loop is CASSPRTGQDTEAFF. The CDR3 DNA sequence: TGTGCCAGCAGCCCTAGAACGGGACAGGACACTGAAGCTTTCTTT.

The rearrangement links TRBV9 to TRBJ2-5; D is unclear. V lost 0 bases and J lost 1, with 10 bases in between. Germline V gene sequence: CDR1 SGDLS, CDR2 YYNGEE. The CDR3 totals 15 residues. The CDR3 here is CASSVEEWLQETQYF. The CDR3 DNA sequence: TGTGCCAGCAGCGTAGAGGAGTGGCTCCAAGAGACCCAGTACTTC.

The genes are TRBV2 and TRBJ2-1; tentative D call: TRBD1 (6 bases). The CDR3 is made up of 13 amino acids. Germline V CDR1 and CDR2: SNHLY, FYNNEI. V was clipped by 5 bases and J by 3 bases, with 8 bases between them. The CDR3 bases are TGTGCCAGCAGTTGGGACAACTACAATGAGCAGTTCTTC. Its protein is CASSWDNYNEQFF.

This chain joins TRBV6-5 and TRBJ2-1; TRBD1 is a possible D gene (5 bases). Trimming stripped 7 bases from V and 2 bases from J, with 9 bases between. In germline, CDR1 is MNHEY, CDR2 SVGAGI. The CDR3 has 13 amino acids. The CDR3 loop is CASTQGPYNEQFF. The CDR3 DNA sequence: TGTGCCAGCACTCAGGGCCCCTACAATGAGCAGTTCTTC.

The chain employs TRBV7-9 and TRBJ2-2, with D unresolved. CDR1 and CDR2 (germline): SEHNR, FQNEAQ (reference sequence). V shed 4 bases and J shed 2 bases, with 8 bases lying between them. The CDR3 is 14 residues long. This chain's CDR3 is CASSSPLNTGELFF. As DNA, the CDR3 is TGTGCCAGCAGCTCCCCCTTAAACACCGGGGAGCTGTTTTTT.